A single sample gave rise to the 18 T cell receptor beta chains below, sequenced in a study of lymphopenia after photon versus proton radiotherapy (dated by TCRdb to the late 2010s). Receptor amplification or capture employed the immunoSEQ multiplex PCR assay. TCRdb mirrors the immuneACCESS table, restricted to in-frame sequences. Some clones are absent from its copies; in checked studies, under half trace to an unresolved V gene, and the reason for the others is unknown. This sample gives 75,000 to 90,000 clones in total; around four fifths of them show up just once. Approximately 1.4% of the sample goes to the ten largest clones. The sequencing here drew on peripheral blood, taken from a patient treated with proton-based radiotherapy. The receptors stem from a man in his sixties with pancreatic cancer.

There are a few counts of this clone. This chain uses TRBV6-6 with TRBJ2-3, with a weak D call TRBD1 (6 bases). V shed 10 bases and J shed 2 bases, with 10 bases lying between them. The CDR3 length is 12 residues. The germline gives CDR1 MNHNY, CDR2 SVGAGI (reference sequence). For the CDR3, the DNA is TGTGCCACCGGACAGTTCACAGATACGCAGTATTTT. It is translated as CATGQFTDTQYF.

This rearrangement joins TRBV9 to TRBJ2-1, with TRBD1 matching over 9 bases. The junction had 1 base not matched to a gene; V was cut back by 0 bases and J by 3 bases. The CDR3 is made up of 15 amino acids. Per germline, CDR1 SGDLS and CDR2 YYNGEE. The CDR3 loop is CASSVGQGDYNEQFF. In DNA form, the CDR3 reads TGTGCCAGCAGCGTAGGACAGGGGGACTACAATGAGCAGTTCTTC.

The chain couples TRBV9 to TRBJ1-4, with D perhaps TRBD1 (6 bases). The length of the CDR3 is 15 residues. V shed 3 bases and J shed 8 bases, with 17 bases lying between them. The germline CDR1 and CDR2 sequences are SGDLS and YYNGEE. The DNA of the CDR3 is TGTGCCAGCAGCGGAGGTGAGGGGGAAGGAGAAAAACTGTTTTTT. Translating it yields CASSGGEGEGEKLFF.

The rearrangement joins TRBV19 to TRBJ1-1; D unclear. This CDR3 has 13 residues. Trimming took off 5 bases at V and 8 bases at J, with 15 bases between the two ends. CDR1 and CDR2 (germline): LNHDA, SQIVND (reference sequence). The CDR3 DNA reads TGTGCCAGTAGTGACCAAAAGAGTCCAGAAGCTTTCTTT. As protein: CASSDQKSPEAFF.

The chain links TRBV19 to TRBJ2-6; D perhaps matches TRBD1 (6 bases). Germline V gene sequence: CDR1 LNHDA, CDR2 SQIVND (reference sequence). With 3 bases removed from V and 2 bases from J, the gap between germline ends came to 14 bases. CDR3 length: 17 amino acids. The CDR3 sequence is CASSMAVQGTGANVLTF. CDR3 coding DNA: TGTGCCAGTAGTATGGCGGTTCAGGGGACTGGGGCCAACGTCCTGACTTTC.

This clone was detected only a few times. V is TRBV5-6 and J is TRBJ2-2; D not resolved. Trimming shortened V by 2 bases and J by 4 bases, and 9 bases separated the two germline ends. The CDR3 sequence is 14 residues long. The germline CDR1 and CDR2 sequences are SGHDT and YYEEEE. CDR3 loop: CASSFRHITGELFF. The CDR3 bases are TGTGCCAGCAGCTTTCGGCATATCACCGGGGAGCTGTTTTTT. Using reference TRBV5-6 and TRBJ2-2 for the parts outside the CDR3, the full variable domain is DAGVTQSPTHLIKTRGQQVTLRCSPKSGHDTVSWYQQALGQGPQFIFQYYEEEERQRGNFPDRFSGHQFPNYSSELNVNALLLGDSALYLCASSFRHITGELFFGEGSRLTVL.

The chain has TRBV28 and TRBJ1-2; 9 nucleotides match TRBD1. The CDR3 has 15 amino acids. V shed 4 bases and J 5 bases; nucleotides not matched to a gene: 8. Germline assignment: CDR1 MDHEN and CDR2 SYDVKM. DNA of the CDR3: TGTGCCAGCAGTTCCGACAGGGGGGGATCGTATGGCTACACCTTC. Protein: CASSSDRGGSYGYTF.

The chain carries TRBV27 and TRBJ2-3, with TRBD2 matching over 10 bases. CDR3 length: 18 amino acids. V lost 0 bases, J lost 1 base, and 7 bases stayed unmatched. In germline, CDR1 is MNHEY, CDR2 SMNVEV (reference sequence). The CDR3 sequence is CASSLSASGSFGTDTQYF. In DNA, the CDR3 is TGTGCCAGCAGTTTATCGGCTAGCGGGAGTTTCGGCACAGATACGCAGTATTTT.

The chain couples TRBV7-2 to TRBJ1-1, with 9 bases lining up with TRBD1. CDR3 length equals 14 residues. The germline CDR1 and CDR2 sequences are SGHTA and FQGNSA. J gave up 6 bases and V 1 base, and 3 bases lay outside the gene matches. The CDR3 loop is CASSLVQGASEAFF. CDR3 DNA sequence: TGTGCCAGCAGCTTAGTACAGGGGGCTTCTGAAGCTTTCTTT.

The rearrangement joins TRBV5-1 to TRBJ2-2; D is ambiguous. The CDR3 loop spans 13 amino acids. CDR1 and CDR2 from the germline V gene are SGHRS and YFSETQ. V lost 3 bases and J lost 3, with 6 bases in between. CDR3: CASSSFDTGELFF. Written as DNA, the CDR3 is TGCGCCAGCAGCTCCTTCGACACCGGGGAGCTGTTTTTT.

J is TRBJ2-4 and V is TRBV7-2; TRBD2 is a possible D gene (6 bases). The CDR3 loop spans 16 amino acids. Per the germline V gene, CDR1 is SGHTA and CDR2 is FQGNSA. V lost 1 base, J lost 0 bases, and 10 bases lay in between. The chain's CDR3 is CASSLEAGLAKNIQYF. CDR3 nucleotides: TGTGCCAGCAGCTTAGAGGCGGGATTAGCCAAAAACATTCAGTACTTC.

The genes are TRBV7-9 and TRBJ2-3; 8 nucleotides align to TRBD1. CDR1 and CDR2 from the germline V gene are SEHNR and FQNEAQ (reference sequence). The CDR3 covers 15 residues. Trimming cost V 5 bases and J 2 bases; bases outside gene matches: 6. CDR3 sequence reads: CASSQGQGVTDTQYF. The CDR3 DNA reads TGTGCCAGCAGCCAAGGACAGGGCGTCACAGATACGCAGTATTTT.

This chain links TRBV11-2 with TRBJ2-3, with 7 positions matching TRBD1. V lost 3 bases, J lost 3 bases, and 6 bases stayed unmatched. CDR1 and CDR2 (germline): SGHAT, FQNNGV. The CDR3 runs 15 residues. CDR3 coding DNA: TGTGCCAGCAGCTTGAAGGGGGCGCAGACAGATACGCAGTATTTT. This gives the protein CASSLKGAQTDTQYF.

This chain connects TRBV14 to TRBJ2-1; 7 positions match TRBD2. Per germline, CDR1 SGHDN and CDR2 FVKESK. Unmatched junction bases numbered 8, after V lost 1 base and J lost 8 bases. The CDR3 loop spans 15 amino acids. Here the CDR3 DNA reads TGTGCCAGCAGCCAAGGGACTAGGTCGTGGGATGAGCAGTTCTTC. Translating it yields CASSQGTRSWDEQFF.

The rearrangement uses TRBV19 and TRBJ2-7; possibly TRBD1 for D (6 bases). V was clipped by 6 bases and J by 7 bases, with 22 bases between them. Germline V CDR1 and CDR2: LNHDA, SQIVND (reference sequence). The CDR3 runs 15 residues. The CDR3 sequence: CASSGVQGPSGEQYF. The CDR3 DNA follows: TGTGCCAGTAGCGGTGTACAGGGACCATCGGGGGAGCAGTACTTC.

The gene calls are TRBV9 and TRBJ2-1, with 10 positions matching TRBD2. CDR1 SGDLS and CDR2 YYNGEE come from the germline V gene. The CDR3 totals 17 residues. Unmatched junction bases numbered 3, after V lost 0 bases and J lost 0 bases. The CDR3 here is CASSVAPSGSSYNEQFF. The DNA of the CDR3 is TGTGCCAGCAGCGTAGCCCCTAGCGGGAGCTCCTACAATGAGCAGTTCTTC.

The rearrangement joins TRBV7-2 to TRBJ2-7, with TRBD2 matching 12 bases. The J segment lost 6 bases and the V segment lost 1 base, leaving 4 bases of the junction unmatched. Germline loops: CDR1 SGHTA, CDR2 FQGNSA. The CDR3 length is 15 residues. The DNA of the CDR3 is TGTGCCAGCAGCTTAGGGACTAGCGGGGTTGCCGAGCAGTACTTC. Translation gives CASSLGTSGVAEQYF.

The rearrangement uses TRBV7-9 and TRBJ2-7; unclear D gene. V lost 1 base to trimming and J lost 6 bases, with 7 bases between them. CDR1 is SEHNR, CDR2 FQNEAQ, per germline (reference sequence). The CDR3 extends over 12 amino acids. The CDR3, as DNA: TGTGCCAGCAGCTTAGAGGTGGGCGAGCAGTACTTC. Translating gives CASSLEVGEQYF. Looking up the rest from reference TRBV7-9 and TRBJ2-7 gives the full variable domain: DTGVSQNPRHKITKRGQNVTFRCDPISEHNRLYWYRQTLGQGPEFLTYFQNEAQLEKSRLLSDRFSAERPKGSFSTLEIQRTEQGDSAMYLCASSLEVGEQYFGPGTRLTVT.